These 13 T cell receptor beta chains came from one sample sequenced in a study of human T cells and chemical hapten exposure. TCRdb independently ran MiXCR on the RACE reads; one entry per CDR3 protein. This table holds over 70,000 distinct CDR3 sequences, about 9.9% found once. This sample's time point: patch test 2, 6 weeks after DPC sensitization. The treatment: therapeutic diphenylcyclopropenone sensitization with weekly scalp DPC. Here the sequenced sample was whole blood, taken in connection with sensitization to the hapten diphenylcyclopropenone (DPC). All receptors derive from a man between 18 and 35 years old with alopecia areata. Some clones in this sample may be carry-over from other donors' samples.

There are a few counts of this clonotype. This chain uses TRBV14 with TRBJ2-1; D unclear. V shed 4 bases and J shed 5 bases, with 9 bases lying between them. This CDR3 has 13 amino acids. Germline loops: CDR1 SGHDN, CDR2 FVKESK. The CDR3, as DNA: TGTGCCAGCAGCCCAGGACCTAACAATGAGCAGTTCTTC. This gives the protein CASSPGPNNEQFF.

Here the CDR3 reads CASSRTAVGELFF. CDR3 DNA sequence: TGTGCCAGCAGTCGGACGGCAGTGGGGGAGCTGTTTTTT. The chain uses TRBV28 and TRBJ2-2; no clear D gene. The CDR3 contains 13 residues. The V and J ends lost 5 bases and 8 bases respectively, with 12 bases between them. Germline V gives CDR1 MDHEN, CDR2 SYDVKM. The entire variable domain, with the rest obtained from reference TRBV28 and TRBJ2-2, is as follows: DVKVTQSSRYLVKRTGEKVFLECVQDMDHENMFWYRQDPGLGLRLIYFSYDVKMKEKGDIPEGYSVSREKKERFSLILESASTNQTSMYLCASSRTAVGELFFGEGSRLTVL.

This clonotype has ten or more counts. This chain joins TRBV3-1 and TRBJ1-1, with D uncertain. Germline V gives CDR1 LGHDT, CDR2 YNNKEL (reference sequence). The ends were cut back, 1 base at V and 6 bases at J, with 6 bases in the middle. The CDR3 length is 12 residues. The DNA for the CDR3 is TGTGCCAGCAGCCAAGGGGTTGCTGAAGCTTTCTTT. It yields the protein CASSQGVAEAFF.

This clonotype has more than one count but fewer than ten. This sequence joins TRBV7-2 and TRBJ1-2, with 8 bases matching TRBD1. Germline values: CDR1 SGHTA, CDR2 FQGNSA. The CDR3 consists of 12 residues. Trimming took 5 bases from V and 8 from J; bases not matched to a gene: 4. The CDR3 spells CASSTGGRGYTF. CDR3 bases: TGTGCCAGCAGCACAGGGGGGAGAGGCTACACCTTC.

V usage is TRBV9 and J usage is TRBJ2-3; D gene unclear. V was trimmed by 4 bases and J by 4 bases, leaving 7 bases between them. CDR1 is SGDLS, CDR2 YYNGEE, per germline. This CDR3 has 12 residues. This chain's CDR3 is CASSHPPDTQYF. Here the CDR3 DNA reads TGTGCCAGCAGCCACCCACCAGATACGCAGTATTTT.

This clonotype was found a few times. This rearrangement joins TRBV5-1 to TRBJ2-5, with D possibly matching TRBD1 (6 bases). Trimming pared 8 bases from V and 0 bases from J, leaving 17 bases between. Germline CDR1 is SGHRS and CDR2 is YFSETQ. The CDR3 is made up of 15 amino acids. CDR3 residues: CARRTPGAYQETQYF. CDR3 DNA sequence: TGCGCCAGAAGAACACCAGGGGCCTACCAAGAGACCCAGTACTTC.

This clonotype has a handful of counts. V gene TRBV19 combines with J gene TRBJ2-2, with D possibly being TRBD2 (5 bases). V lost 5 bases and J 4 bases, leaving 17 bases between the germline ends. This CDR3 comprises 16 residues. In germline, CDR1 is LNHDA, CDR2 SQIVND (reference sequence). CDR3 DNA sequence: TGTGCCAGTAGTCCCCGAGGAGGTTATCCCACCGGGGAGCTGTTTTTT. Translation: CASSPRGGYPTGELFF.

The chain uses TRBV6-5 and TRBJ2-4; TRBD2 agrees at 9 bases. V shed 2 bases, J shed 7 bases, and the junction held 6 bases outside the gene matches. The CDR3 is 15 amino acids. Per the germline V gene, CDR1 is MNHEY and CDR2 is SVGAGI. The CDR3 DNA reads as TGTGCCAGCAGTTACGTTTCTAGCGGGGCGAACATTCAGTACTTC. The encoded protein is CASSYVSSGANIQYF.

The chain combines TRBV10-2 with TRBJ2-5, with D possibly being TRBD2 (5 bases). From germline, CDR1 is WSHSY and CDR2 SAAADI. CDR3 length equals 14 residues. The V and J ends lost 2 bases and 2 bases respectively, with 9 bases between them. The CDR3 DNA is TGCGCCAGCAGTGAGAATGGCGGGCAAGAGACCCAGTACTTC. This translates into CASSENGGQETQYF.

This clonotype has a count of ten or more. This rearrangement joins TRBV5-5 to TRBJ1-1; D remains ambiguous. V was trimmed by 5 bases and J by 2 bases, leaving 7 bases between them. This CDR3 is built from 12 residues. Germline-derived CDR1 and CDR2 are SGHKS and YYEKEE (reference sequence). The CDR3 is CASRRGNTEAFF. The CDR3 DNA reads TGTGCCAGCAGAAGAGGTAACACTGAAGCTTTCTTT.

CDR3 protein: CAISESRSASGNTIYF. DNA for the CDR3: TGTGCCATCAGTGAGTCGAGGTCCGCCTCTGGAAACACCATATATTTT. This chain joins TRBV10-3 and TRBJ1-3; D gene uncertain. V gave up 0 bases and J gave up 0 bases, with 9 bases separating them. The CDR3 extends over 16 amino acids. Germline V gives CDR1 ENHRY, CDR2 SYGVKD.

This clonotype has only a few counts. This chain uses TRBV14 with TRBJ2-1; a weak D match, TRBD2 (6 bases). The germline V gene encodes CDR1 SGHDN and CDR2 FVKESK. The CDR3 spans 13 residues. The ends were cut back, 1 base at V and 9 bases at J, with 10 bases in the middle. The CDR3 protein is CASSQARRAEQFF. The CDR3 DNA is TGTGCCAGCAGCCAAGCTAGGAGGGCTGAGCAGTTCTTC.

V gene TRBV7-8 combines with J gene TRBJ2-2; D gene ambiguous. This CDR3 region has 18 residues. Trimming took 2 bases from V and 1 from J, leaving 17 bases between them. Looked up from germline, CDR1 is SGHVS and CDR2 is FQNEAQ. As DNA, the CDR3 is TGTGCCAGCAGCTTAACCGGAAAGGGCCGGCTGAACACCGGGGAGCTGTTTTTT. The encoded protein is CASSLTGKGRLNTGELFF.